This T cell receptor (beta chain) was sequenced for a study of T cell changes during pregnancy in multiple sclerosis. Germline lookup yields CDR1 SGHDT and CDR2 YYEEEE. This CDR3 is built from 17 residues. Trimming removed 7 bases from V and 5 bases from J; junction bases left unmatched: 18. Sequenced by immunoSEQ multiplex PCR; TCRdb stores in-frame clones only, minus some. The data contain about 92,000 clones, 85% to 95% of them seen just once; the ten biggest clones take up 2.6%. This TCR derives from a female donor with multiple sclerosis, enrolled in a pregnancy study. The sequencing used peripheral blood, collected in the first trimester of pregnancy. This chain links TRBV5-6 with TRBJ2-5, with TRBD2 identical over 9 bases. The CDR3 loop is CASLRTLTVAGVETQYF. The CDR3 DNA reads as TGTGCCAGCTTAAGGACCCTTACCGTAGCGGGAGTTGAGACCCAGTACTTC.